Reported below is one TCR beta chain. Its specificity is unknown. The table came from immunoSEQ multiplex PCR; TCRdb's copy has only in-frame clones and leaves some out. The top ten hold around 14% of the sample, which has 20,000 to 25,000 clones, roughly 86% seen once. Trimming took 1 base from V and 8 from J, leaving 14 bases between them. This CDR3 comprises 14 residues. Germline CDR1 is SGHAT and CDR2 is FQNNGV. The time point here: week 23, last vaccination. What each vaccine dose contained was 300 ug of mutant IDH1 20-mer peptide, accompanied by topical imiquimod. These data belong to a study of a mutant IDH1 vaccine in newly diagnosed glioma. Overall study: Weeks 1, 3, 5, 7, 11, 15, 19 and 23 were when patients received their eight vaccinations. Investigators started vaccination 4-6 weeks after radiotherapy alone, or with temozolomide cycles. Those enrolled had earlier been treated with radiotherapy, temozolomide, or both, mostly both.

Study-wide findings and caveats: Changes to the top peripheral T cell clonotypes appeared unrelated to pseudoprogression.

The chain couples TRBV11-2 to TRBJ2-5; D might be TRBD1 (5 bases). Sequencing was performed on PBMCs, taken from a glioma patient whose treatment included an IDH1 peptide vaccine. The receptor comes from a man aged 30-40 years with glioma. This CDR3 is CASSLGRFQGTQYF. CDR3 sequence (DNA): TGTGCCAGCAGCTTAGGGCGGTTCCAGGGCACCCAGTACTTC.